This is a list of T cell receptor beta chains from one sample in a study of T cell repertoires in cytomegalovirus infection. TCRdb re-called the reads with MiXCR, one entry per CDR3 protein. The sample contains roughly 250,000 distinct CDR3 sequences, over 20% of which appear only once. Sequenced sample: CD8+ T cells from PBMCs. Receptor source: a human donor in good health (CMV status not recorded). Some clones in this sample may be carry-over from other donors' samples. The CDR3 runs from the conserved cysteine through the conserved F or W. A D gene is named only where the DNA matches it firmly. Some rows mark clone size as missing; the rest say once, few, many or name a class of expanded clone.

CDR3 protein: CASSLVKGRMNTEAFF; CDR3 DNA: TGTGCCAGCAGCTTAGTGAAGGGGAGAATGAACACTGAAGCTTTCTTT; D gene: -; clone size: -; V gene: TRBV11-2; J gene: TRBJ1-1
CDR3 protein: CASSLISGYNEQFF; CDR3 DNA: TGTGCCAGCAGCTTAATTTCGGGCTACAATGAGCAGTTCTTC; D gene: -; clone size: many; V gene: TRBV7-3; J gene: TRBJ2-1
CDR3 protein: CASSLDLEADTQYF; CDR3 DNA: TGTGCCAGCAGCTTAGACCTAGAAGCAGATACGCAGTATTTT; D gene: -; clone size: -; V gene: TRBV7-8; J gene: TRBJ2-3
CDR3 protein: CASSFPLAGGSDTQYF; CDR3 DNA: TGTGCCAGCAGCTTCCCACTTGCGGGGGGGTCAGATACGCAGTATTTT; D gene: TRBD2; clone size: many; V gene: TRBV7-9; J gene: TRBJ2-3
CDR3 protein: CASSSYRGTDPYEQYF; CDR3 DNA: TGTGCCAGTAGTTCATACAGGGGAACGGATCCCTACGAGCAGTACTTC; D gene: TRBD1; clone size: -; V gene: TRBV19; J gene: TRBJ2-7
CDR3 protein: CASSSPPGREQFF; CDR3 DNA: TGTGCCAGCAGTTCTCCTCCAGGAAGGGAGCAGTTCTTC; D gene: -; clone size: -; V gene: TRBV12-3/TRBV12-4; J gene: TRBJ2-1
CDR3 protein: CASSSRNYNEQFF; CDR3 DNA: TGTGCCAGCAGCTCTCGAAACTACAATGAGCAGTTCTTC; D gene: -; clone size: many; V gene: TRBV7-6; J gene: TRBJ2-1
CDR3 protein: CASSFRGASYNEQFF; CDR3 DNA: TGTGCCAGCAGTTTCCGGGGGGCCAGCTACAATGAGCAGTTCTTC; D gene: -; clone size: few; V gene: TRBV28; J gene: TRBJ2-1
CDR3 protein: CAILTESYEQYF; CDR3 DNA: TGTGCCATCCTGACGGAATCCTACGAGCAGTACTTC; D gene: -; clone size: few; V gene: TRBV7-9; J gene: TRBJ2-7
CDR3 protein: CSVGGGPGNTIYF; CDR3 DNA: TGCAGCGTTGGAGGGGGGCCGGGAAACACCATATATTTT; D gene: -; clone size: -; V gene: TRBV29-1; J gene: TRBJ1-3
CDR3 protein: CASSGASGTGELFF; CDR3 DNA: TGTGCCAGCAGCGGAGCTAGCGGCACCGGGGAGCTGTTTTTT; D gene: TRBD2; clone size: many; V gene: TRBV7-8; J gene: TRBJ2-2
CDR3 protein: CASSPPDRGGTEAFF; CDR3 DNA: TGTGCCAGCAGTCCGCCCGACAGGGGCGGCACTGAAGCTTTCTTT; D gene: TRBD1; clone size: -; V gene: TRBV28; J gene: TRBJ1-1
CDR3 protein: CASSRAWDTEAFF; CDR3 DNA: TGTGCCAGCAGCCGGGCGTGGGACACTGAAGCTTTCTTT; D gene: -; clone size: many; V gene: TRBV7-2; J gene: TRBJ1-1
CDR3 protein: CASSQWRAHEQFF; CDR3 DNA: TGTGCCAGCAGCCAATGGCGTGCTCATGAGCAGTTCTTC; D gene: -; clone size: -; V gene: TRBV14; J gene: TRBJ2-1
CDR3 protein: CASSLLSGTDTQYF; CDR3 DNA: TGTGCCAGCAGCTTACTTAGCGGCACAGATACGCAGTATTTT; D gene: -; clone size: many; V gene: TRBV11-2; J gene: TRBJ2-3
CDR3 protein: CSAREMGRTEAFF; CDR3 DNA: TGCAGTGCTAGAGAGATGGGGCGAACTGAAGCTTTCTTT; D gene: -; clone size: -; V gene: TRBV20-1; J gene: TRBJ1-1
CDR3 protein: CASSYSITGNEKLFF; CDR3 DNA: TGTGCCAGCAGTTACTCGATCACAGGGAATGAAAAACTGTTTTTT; D gene: -; clone size: few; V gene: TRBV6-5; J gene: TRBJ1-4
CDR3 protein: CASSQQGRETQYF; CDR3 DNA: TGTGCCAGCAGCCAACAGGGTAGGGAGACCCAGTACTTC; D gene: -; clone size: few; V gene: TRBV7-6; J gene: TRBJ2-5
CDR3 protein: CASSFERGVTDTDTQYF; CDR3 DNA: TGTGCCAGCAGTTTTGAGCGGGGGGTAACCGACACAGATACGCAGTATTTT; D gene: TRBD2; clone size: -; V gene: TRBV12-3/TRBV12-4; J gene: TRBJ2-3
CDR3 protein: CASSENQGAHEAFF; CDR3 DNA: TGTGCCAGCAGTGAGAATCAGGGGGCCCATGAAGCTTTCTTT; D gene: TRBD1; clone size: few; V gene: TRBV28; J gene: TRBJ1-1
CDR3 protein: CASSALNTEAFF; CDR3 DNA: TGCGCCAGCAGCGCCCTGAACACTGAAGCTTTCTTT; D gene: -; clone size: many; V gene: TRBV4-1; J gene: TRBJ1-1
CDR3 protein: CASSPGTSGGGNEQFF; CDR3 DNA: TGTGCCAGCAGCCCCGGGACTAGCGGGGGCGGGAATGAGCAGTTCTTC; D gene: TRBD2; clone size: -; V gene: TRBV27; J gene: TRBJ2-1
CDR3 protein: CASSAQGADTQYF; CDR3 DNA: TGTGCCAGCAGCGCACAGGGTGCAGATACGCAGTATTTT; D gene: -; clone size: many; V gene: TRBV7-2; J gene: TRBJ2-3
CDR3 protein: CASSDATNQPQHF; CDR3 DNA: TGCGCCAGCAGCGATGCGACGAATCAGCCCCAGCATTTT; D gene: -; clone size: few; V gene: TRBV4-1; J gene: TRBJ1-5
CDR3 protein: CASSIAPGSNGYTF; CDR3 DNA: TGTGCCAGTAGTATAGCCCCGGGGAGCAATGGCTACACCTTC; D gene: -; clone size: -; V gene: TRBV19; J gene: TRBJ1-2
CDR3 protein: CASSLPTGGQETQYF; CDR3 DNA: TGTGCCAGCAGTTTACCAACGGGGGGGCAAGAGACCCAGTACTTC; D gene: TRBD2; clone size: -; V gene: TRBV12-3/TRBV12-4; J gene: TRBJ2-5
CDR3 protein: CASSYRTRETQYF; CDR3 DNA: TGTGCCAGCAGCTACCGGACACGGGAGACCCAGTACTTC; D gene: -; clone size: many; V gene: TRBV11-1; J gene: TRBJ2-5
CDR3 protein: CASSGDGTTYNEQFF; CDR3 DNA: TGTGCCAGCAGTGGGGACGGGACTACCTACAATGAGCAGTTCTTC; D gene: TRBD2; clone size: few; V gene: TRBV2; J gene: TRBJ2-1
CDR3 protein: CASSSTGGPYNEQFF; CDR3 DNA: TGTGCCAGCAGTTCGACAGGGGGCCCCTACAATGAGCAGTTCTTC; D gene: TRBD1; clone size: -; V gene: TRBV25-1; J gene: TRBJ2-1
CDR3 protein: CASSLSSGGADTQYF; CDR3 DNA: TGTGCCAGCAGTTTATCTAGCGGGGGGGCAGATACGCAGTATTTT; D gene: TRBD2; clone size: many; V gene: TRBV12-3/TRBV12-4; J gene: TRBJ2-3
CDR3 protein: CASSQSRGQPEAFF; CDR3 DNA: TGCGCCAGCAGTCAATCGAGGGGGCAGCCTGAAGCTTTCTTT; D gene: TRBD1; clone size: -; V gene: TRBV23-1; J gene: TRBJ1-1
CDR3 protein: CSALPRGTYEQYF; CDR3 DNA: TGCAGTGCCCTTCCCCGGGGGACCTACGAGCAGTACTTC; D gene: -; clone size: -; V gene: TRBV20-1; J gene: TRBJ2-7
CDR3 protein: CSVVGTTDTQYF; CDR3 DNA: TGCAGCGTGGTCGGAACCACAGATACGCAGTATTTT; D gene: -; clone size: -; V gene: TRBV29-1; J gene: TRBJ2-3
CDR3 protein: CASSTGQNTEAFF; CDR3 DNA: TGTGCCAGCAGCACAGGACAAAACACTGAAGCTTTCTTT; D gene: -; clone size: -; V gene: TRBV9; J gene: TRBJ1-1
CDR3 protein: CASSPPDRVDQPQHF; CDR3 DNA: TGTGCCAGCAGTCCGCCGGACAGGGTCGATCAGCCCCAGCATTTT; D gene: TRBD1; clone size: few; V gene: TRBV28; J gene: TRBJ1-5
CDR3 protein: CASSATGTGFSYEQYF; CDR3 DNA: TGTGCCAGCAGCGCCACCGGGACAGGGTTTTCTTACGAGCAGTACTTC; D gene: TRBD1; clone size: -; V gene: TRBV9; J gene: TRBJ2-7
CDR3 protein: CAISEPGLAGVDSYNEQFF; CDR3 DNA: TGTGCCATCAGTGAGCCGGGACTAGCGGGGGTCGACTCCTACAATGAGCAGTTCTTC; D gene: TRBD2; clone size: -; V gene: TRBV10-3; J gene: TRBJ2-1
CDR3 protein: CASSRTDRGTWETQYF; CDR3 DNA: TGTGCCAGTAGTCGAACCGACAGGGGAACGTGGGAGACCCAGTACTTC; D gene: TRBD1; clone size: many; V gene: TRBV19; J gene: TRBJ2-5
CDR3 protein: CASSDPKYGYTF; CDR3 DNA: TGTGCCAGCAGTGATCCCAAGTATGGCTACACCTTC; D gene: -; clone size: -; V gene: TRBV25-1; J gene: TRBJ1-2
CDR3 protein: CASDPGTVYQETQYF; CDR3 DNA: TGTGCCAGTGATCCCGGGACAGTGTACCAAGAGACCCAGTACTTC; D gene: TRBD1; clone size: -; V gene: TRBV6-6; J gene: TRBJ2-5
CDR3 protein: CASSTQSGQETQYF; CDR3 DNA: TGTGCCAGCAGCACCCAATCGGGCCAAGAGACCCAGTACTTC; D gene: -; clone size: many; V gene: TRBV7-9; J gene: TRBJ2-5
CDR3 protein: CASSLGVGGDTDTQYF; CDR3 DNA: TGTGCCAGCAGCTTAGGGGTTGGCGGGGACACAGATACGCAGTATTTT; D gene: -; clone size: -; V gene: TRBV7-3; J gene: TRBJ2-3
CDR3 protein: CASSIGQYEQYF; CDR3 DNA: TGTGCCAGCAGTATCGGACAGTACGAGCAGTACTTC; D gene: -; clone size: few; V gene: TRBV28; J gene: TRBJ2-7
CDR3 protein: CASSLTRAYEQYF; CDR3 DNA: TGTGCCAGCAGCTTAACCAGAGCCTACGAGCAGTACTTC; D gene: -; clone size: few; V gene: TRBV7-8; J gene: TRBJ2-7
CDR3 protein: CASNGGRDQPQHF; CDR3 DNA: TGCGCCAGCAATGGGGGACGGGATCAGCCCCAGCATTTT; D gene: -; clone size: few; V gene: TRBV23-1; J gene: TRBJ1-5
CDR3 protein: CASSFPGQGVENTEAFF; CDR3 DNA: TGTGCCAGCAGCTTTCCGGGACAGGGGGTAGAGAACACTGAAGCTTTCTTT; D gene: TRBD1; clone size: few; V gene: TRBV5-4; J gene: TRBJ1-1
CDR3 protein: CASSWGFGGQPQHF; CDR3 DNA: TGTGCCAGCAGTTGGGGATTTGGCGGACAGCCCCAGCATTTT; D gene: -; clone size: many; V gene: TRBV6-5; J gene: TRBJ1-5
CDR3 protein: CSARARQAGGPQHF; CDR3 DNA: TGCAGTGCTAGAGCGAGACAGGCCGGAGGGCCCCAGCATTTT; D gene: -; clone size: -; V gene: TRBV20-1; J gene: TRBJ1-5